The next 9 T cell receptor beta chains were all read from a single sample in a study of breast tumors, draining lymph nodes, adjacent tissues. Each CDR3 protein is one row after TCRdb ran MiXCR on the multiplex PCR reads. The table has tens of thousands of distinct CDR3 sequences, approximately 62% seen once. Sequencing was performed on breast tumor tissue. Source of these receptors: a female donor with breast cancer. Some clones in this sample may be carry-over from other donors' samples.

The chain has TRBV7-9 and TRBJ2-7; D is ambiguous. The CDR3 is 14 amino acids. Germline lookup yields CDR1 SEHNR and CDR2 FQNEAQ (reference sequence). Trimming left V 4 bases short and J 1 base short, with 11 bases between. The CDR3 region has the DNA TGTGCCAGCAGCTCAACCGACGATTCCTACGAGCAGTACTTC. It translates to CASSSTDDSYEQYF.

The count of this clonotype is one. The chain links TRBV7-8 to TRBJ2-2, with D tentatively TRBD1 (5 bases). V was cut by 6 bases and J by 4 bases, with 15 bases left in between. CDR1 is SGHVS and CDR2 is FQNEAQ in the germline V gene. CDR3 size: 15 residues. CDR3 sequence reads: CASSKGYRPTGELFF. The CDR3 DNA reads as TGTGCCAGCAGTAAGGGGTACCGGCCCACCGGGGAGCTGTTTTTT.

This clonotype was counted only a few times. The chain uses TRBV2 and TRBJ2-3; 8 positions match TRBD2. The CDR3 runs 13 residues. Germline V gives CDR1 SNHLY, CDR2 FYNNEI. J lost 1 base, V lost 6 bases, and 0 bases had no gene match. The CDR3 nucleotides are TGTGCCAGCAGAGCGGGAGGCACAGATACGCAGTATTTT. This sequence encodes CASRAGGTDTQYF.

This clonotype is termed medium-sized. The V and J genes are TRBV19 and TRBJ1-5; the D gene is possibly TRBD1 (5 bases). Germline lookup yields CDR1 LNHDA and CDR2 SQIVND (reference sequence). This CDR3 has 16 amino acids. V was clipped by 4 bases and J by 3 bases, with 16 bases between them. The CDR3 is CASSNQGTAHNQPQHF. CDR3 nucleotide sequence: TGTGCCAGTAGTAATCAGGGAACGGCTCACAATCAGCCCCAGCATTTT.

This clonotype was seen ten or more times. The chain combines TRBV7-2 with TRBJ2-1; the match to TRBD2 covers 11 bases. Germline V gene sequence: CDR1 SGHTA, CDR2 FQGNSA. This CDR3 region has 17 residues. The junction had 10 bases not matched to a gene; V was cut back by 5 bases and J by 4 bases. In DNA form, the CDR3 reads TGTGCCAGCAGCCGCCGAGCCGGGACTAGCGGATACAATGAGCAGTTCTTC. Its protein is CASSRRAGTSGYNEQFF.

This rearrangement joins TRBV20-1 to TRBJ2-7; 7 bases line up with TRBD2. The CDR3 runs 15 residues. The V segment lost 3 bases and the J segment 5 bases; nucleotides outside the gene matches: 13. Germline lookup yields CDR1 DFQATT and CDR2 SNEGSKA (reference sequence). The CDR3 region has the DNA TGCAGTGCTAGGCCGGAGCGGGGAGTTCGAAACGAGCAGTACTTC. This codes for CSARPERGVRNEQYF.

CDR3 sequence (DNA): TGCGCCAGCAGTCCCCGCGGCAGGGTAACACTTGCAACTAATGAAAAACTGTTTTTT. This gives the protein CASSPRGRVTLATNEKLFF. The chain links TRBV4-3 to TRBJ1-4, with a tentative D call TRBD1 (5 bases). Germline V gene sequence: CDR1 LGHNA, CDR2 YSLEER. Trimming took off 6 bases at V and 0 bases at J, with 23 bases between the two ends. This CDR3 has 19 amino acids.

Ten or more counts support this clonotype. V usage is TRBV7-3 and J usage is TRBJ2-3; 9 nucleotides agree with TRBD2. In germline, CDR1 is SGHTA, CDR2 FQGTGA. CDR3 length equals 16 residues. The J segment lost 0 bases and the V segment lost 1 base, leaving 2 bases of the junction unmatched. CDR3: CASSLRAGGSTDTQYF. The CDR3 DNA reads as TGTGCCAGCAGCTTAAGGGCGGGGGGGAGCACAGATACGCAGTATTTT.

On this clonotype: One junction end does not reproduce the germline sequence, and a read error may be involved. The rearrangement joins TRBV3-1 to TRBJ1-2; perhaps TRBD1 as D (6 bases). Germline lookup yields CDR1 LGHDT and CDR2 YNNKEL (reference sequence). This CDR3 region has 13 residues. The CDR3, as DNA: TGCGCCAGCAGCCGAAGTCAGGGGTATGGCTACACCTTC. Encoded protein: CASSRSQGYGYTF.